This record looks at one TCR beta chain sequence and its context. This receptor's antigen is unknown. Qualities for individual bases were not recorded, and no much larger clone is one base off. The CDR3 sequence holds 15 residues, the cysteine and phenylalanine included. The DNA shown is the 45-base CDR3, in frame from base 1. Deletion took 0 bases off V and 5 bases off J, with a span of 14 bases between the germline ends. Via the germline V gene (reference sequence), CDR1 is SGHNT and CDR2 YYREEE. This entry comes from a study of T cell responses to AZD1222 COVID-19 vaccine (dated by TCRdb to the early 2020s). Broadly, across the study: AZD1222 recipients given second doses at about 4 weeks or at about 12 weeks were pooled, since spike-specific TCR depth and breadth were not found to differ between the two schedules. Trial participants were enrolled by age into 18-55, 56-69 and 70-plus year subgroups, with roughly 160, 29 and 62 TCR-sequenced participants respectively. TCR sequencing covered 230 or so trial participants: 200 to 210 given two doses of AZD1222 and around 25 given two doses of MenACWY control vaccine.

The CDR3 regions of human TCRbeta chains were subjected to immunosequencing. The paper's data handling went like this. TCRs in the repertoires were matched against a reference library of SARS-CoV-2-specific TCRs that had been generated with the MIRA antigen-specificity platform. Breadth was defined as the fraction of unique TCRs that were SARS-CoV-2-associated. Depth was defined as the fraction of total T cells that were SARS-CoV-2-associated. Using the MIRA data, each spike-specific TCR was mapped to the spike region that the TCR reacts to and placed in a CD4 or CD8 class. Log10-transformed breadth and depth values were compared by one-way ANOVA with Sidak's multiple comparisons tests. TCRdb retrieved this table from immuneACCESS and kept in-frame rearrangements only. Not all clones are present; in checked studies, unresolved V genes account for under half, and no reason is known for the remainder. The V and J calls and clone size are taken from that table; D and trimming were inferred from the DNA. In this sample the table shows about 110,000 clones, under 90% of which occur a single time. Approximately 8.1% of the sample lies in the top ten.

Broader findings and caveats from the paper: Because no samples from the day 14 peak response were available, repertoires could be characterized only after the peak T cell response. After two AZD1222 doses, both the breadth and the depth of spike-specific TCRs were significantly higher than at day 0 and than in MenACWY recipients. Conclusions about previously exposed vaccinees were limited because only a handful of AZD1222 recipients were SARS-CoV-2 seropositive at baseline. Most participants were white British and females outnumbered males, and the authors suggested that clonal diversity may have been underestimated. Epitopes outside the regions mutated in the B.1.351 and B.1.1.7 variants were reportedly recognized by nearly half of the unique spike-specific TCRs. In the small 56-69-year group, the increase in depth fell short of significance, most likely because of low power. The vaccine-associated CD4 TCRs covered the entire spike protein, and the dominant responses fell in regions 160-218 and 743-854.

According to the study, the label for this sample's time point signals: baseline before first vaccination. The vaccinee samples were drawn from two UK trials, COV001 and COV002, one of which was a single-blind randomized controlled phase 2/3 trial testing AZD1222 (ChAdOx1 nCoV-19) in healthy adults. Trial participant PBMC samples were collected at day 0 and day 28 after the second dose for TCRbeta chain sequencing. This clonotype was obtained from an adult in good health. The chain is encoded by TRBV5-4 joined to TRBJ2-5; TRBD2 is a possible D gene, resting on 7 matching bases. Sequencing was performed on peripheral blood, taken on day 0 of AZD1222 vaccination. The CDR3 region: CASSLGGASGETQYF. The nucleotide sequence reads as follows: TGTGCCAGCAGCTTGGGGGGGGCTAGCGGCGAGACCCAGTACTTC.